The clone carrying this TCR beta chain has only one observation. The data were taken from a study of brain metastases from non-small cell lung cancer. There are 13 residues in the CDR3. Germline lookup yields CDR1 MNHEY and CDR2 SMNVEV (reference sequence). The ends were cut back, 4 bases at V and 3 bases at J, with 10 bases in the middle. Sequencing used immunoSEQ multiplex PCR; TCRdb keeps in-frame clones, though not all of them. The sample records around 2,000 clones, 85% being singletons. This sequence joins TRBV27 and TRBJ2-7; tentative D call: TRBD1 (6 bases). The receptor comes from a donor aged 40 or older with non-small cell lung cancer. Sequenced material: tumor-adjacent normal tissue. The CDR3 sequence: CASSSGDNYEQYF. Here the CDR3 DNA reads TGTGCCAGCAGTTCCGGGGACAACTACGAGCAGTACTTC.